The 20 T cell receptor beta chains below come from one sample, sequenced in a study of glioma-infiltrating T cells after dendritic cell vaccination. Produced via immunoSEQ multiplex PCR; TCRdb's table is partial and in-frame only. The sample lists some 46,000 clones, over 75% occurring once. Time point meaning: after dendritic cell vaccination, including at tumor progression/relapse. Here the sequenced sample was blood, taken after dendritic cell vaccination. The receptors were sampled from a human donor with glioblastoma.

The genes are TRBV7-3 and TRBJ2-1; 8 positions match TRBD1. V was pared by 1 base and J by 9 bases, with 8 bases of the junction left unmatched. CDR3 length: 15 amino acids. Germline V gene lookup returns CDR1 SGHTA and CDR2 FQGTGA. Written as DNA, the CDR3 is TGTGCCAGCAGCTTAAGTCCAGGGGGCTCTGGTGAGCAGTTCTTC. Translating it yields CASSLSPGGSGEQFF. The variable domain in full, completed from reference TRBV7-3 and TRBJ2-1, reads GAGVSQTPSNKVTEKGKYVELRCDPISGHTALYWYRQSLGQGPEFLIYFQGTGAADDSGLPNDRFFAVRPEGSVSTLKIQRTERGDSAVYLCASSLSPGGSGEQFFGPGTRLTVL.

V usage is TRBV7-2 and J usage is TRBJ1-5; 8 bases match TRBD1. Germline CDR1 is SGHTA and CDR2 is FQGNSA. With 6 bases clipped from V and 2 bases from J, the junction kept 6 bases outside the gene matches. The CDR3 is 15 residues long. As DNA, the CDR3 is TGTGCCAGCAGTTTGGACAGGGCAGGCAATCAGCCCCAGCATTTT. It encodes CASSLDRAGNQPQHF.

The gene calls are TRBV11-3 and TRBJ2-1; D remains ambiguous. The CDR3 is 13 residues long. Germline V CDR1 and CDR2: SGHNT, YENEEA. Trimming left V 3 bases short and J 4 bases short, with 7 bases between. CDR3 sequence reads: CASSLTLYNEQFF. The CDR3 DNA sequence: TGTGCCAGCAGCTTGACTCTGTACAATGAGCAGTTCTTC.

The J gene is TRBJ2-7, the V gene TRBV4-2; 14 bases align to TRBD2. This CDR3 contains 17 residues. The ends lost 3 bases at V and 2 bases at J; junction bases unmatched: 6. The germline V gene has CDR1 LGHNA and CDR2 YNFKEQ. CDR3 DNA: TGTGCCAGCAGCCACGGGACTAGCGGGAGAGGAACCTACGAGCAGTACTTC. Translation gives CASSHGTSGRGTYEQYF.

The rearrangement joins TRBV5-6 to TRBJ2-7; 7 nucleotides line up with TRBD1. Germline V gene lookup returns CDR1 SGHDT and CDR2 YYEEEE. The CDR3 totals 14 residues. V lost 1 base and J lost 3; bases outside the gene matches: 4. CDR3 bases: TGTGCCAGCAGCTTGCGACAGGGAATCTACGAGCAGTACTTC. Amino acids: CASSLRQGIYEQYF.

The gene calls are TRBV6-5 and TRBJ1-2, with D tentatively TRBD1 (6 bases). V lost 1 base, J lost 8 bases, and 14 bases lay in between. This CDR3 spans 14 amino acids. The germline V gene has CDR1 MNHEY and CDR2 SVGAGI. Here the CDR3 DNA reads TGTGCCAGCAGTTACTTGGGGGGGCGAGAGGGCTACACCTTC. Protein product: CASSYLGGREGYTF.

This clone was recorded only once. This chain links TRBV28 with TRBJ2-7; 12 bases fit TRBD2. The junction had 6 bases not matched to a gene; V was cut back by 2 bases and J by 7 bases. The V gene's germline CDR1 is MDHEN and CDR2 SYDVKM. The CDR3 sequence is 15 residues long. The CDR3 DNA reads as TGTGCCAGCAGTTTAGAAATTGGACTAGCGGGAGAGCAGTACTTC. Translating gives CASSLEIGLAGEQYF.

This clone was counted a single time. V and J are TRBV21-1 and TRBJ2-6; TRBD1, the table's D call, lacks a check against the DNA. TRBV21-1 is assigned pseudogene status. The CDR3 is made up of 22 amino acids. CDR3 sequence: CASTKILPGQPVLISGANVLTF. Written as DNA, the CDR3 is TGTGCCAGCACCAAAATCCTTCCGGGACAGCCTGTACTTATTTCTGGGGCCAACGTCCTGACTTTC.

V and J are TRBV6-5 and TRBJ2-7; the D gene is possibly TRBD1 (5 bases). With 7 bases removed from V and 4 bases from J, the gap between germline ends came to 8 bases. The CDR3 loop spans 11 amino acids. In germline, CDR1 is MNHEY, CDR2 SVGAGI. The CDR3 DNA reads as TGTGCCAGCACCCACAGGTACGAGCAGTACTTC. Its protein is CASTHRYEQYF.

The chain combines TRBV2 with TRBJ1-5; 7 nucleotides line up with TRBD1. V lost 6 bases, J lost 4 bases, and 6 bases stayed unmatched. The CDR3 totals 14 residues. The germline V gene encodes CDR1 SNHLY and CDR2 FYNNEI. CDR3 region: CASSGRTGNQPQHF. As DNA, the CDR3 is TGTGCCAGCAGCGGAAGGACAGGAAATCAGCCCCAGCATTTT.

V is TRBV2 and J is TRBJ2-7; 8 bases agree with TRBD1. Trimming took 8 bases from V and 0 from J; bases not matched to a gene: 9. CDR3 length equals 15 residues. The germline V gene encodes CDR1 SNHLY and CDR2 FYNNEI. The CDR3 bases are TGTGCCAGCCGCCTGACAGGGGCAGGCTCCTACGAGCAGTACTTC. Its protein is CASRLTGAGSYEQYF.

V gene TRBV29-1 combines with J gene TRBJ1-2, with D maybe TRBD1 (6 bases). Trimming pared 7 bases from V and 4 bases from J, leaving 13 bases between. This CDR3 contains 12 residues. The germline gives CDR1 SQVTM, CDR2 ANQGSEA. CDR3 DNA: TGCAGCGCATATACAGGGTTCTATGGCTACACCTTC. This gives the protein CSAYTGFYGYTF. Supplemented by reference TRBV29-1 and TRBJ1-2, the full variable domain reads SAVISQKPSRDICQRGTSLTIQCQVDSQVTMMFWYRQQPGQSLTLIATANQGSEATYESGFVIDKFPISRPNLTFSTLTVSNMSPEDSSIYLCSAYTGFYGYTFGSGTRLTVV.

This clone has a single count. The rearrangement uses TRBV7-2 and TRBJ2-1, with 7 nucleotides matching TRBD1. CDR1 is SGHTA and CDR2 is FQGNSA in the germline V gene. The CDR3 is made up of 17 amino acids. V lost 5 bases to trimming and J lost 3 bases; unmatched junction nucleotides: 13. CDR3 amino acids: CASSLPGTEFVYNEQFF. The CDR3 DNA reads TGTGCCAGCAGCCTTCCCGGGACAGAATTCGTCTACAATGAGCAGTTCTTC.

The J gene is TRBJ2-3, the V gene TRBV5-1; D might be TRBD2 (5 bases). This CDR3 region has 15 residues. Germline CDR1 is SGHRS and CDR2 is YFSETQ. The V gene lost 4 bases and the J gene lost 2 bases, with 14 bases spanning the gap. The chain's CDR3 is CASSGISVVTDTQYF. The CDR3, as DNA: TGCGCCAGCAGCGGGATTAGCGTCGTCACAGATACGCAGTATTTT.

V and J are TRBV7-8 and TRBJ1-2; D ambiguous. Trimming took off 5 bases at V and 8 bases at J, with 21 bases between the two ends. CDR3 length equals 15 residues. Per germline, CDR1 SGHVS and CDR2 FQNEAQ. For the CDR3, the DNA is TGTGCCAGCAGCCCCCTCCCGGCGGATAGGTGGGGCTACACCTTC. Translation: CASSPLPADRWGYTF.

V usage is TRBV19 and J usage is TRBJ1-3; tentative D call: TRBD1 (5 bases). CDR1 and CDR2 (germline): LNHDA, SQIVND (reference sequence). The CDR3 has 18 amino acids. Trimming shortened V by 1 base and J by 0 bases, and 16 bases separated the two germline ends. The DNA of the CDR3 is TGTGCCAGTAGTATAGCCGGGACTGCGCAAATCTCTGGAAACACCATATATTTT. The encoded protein is CASSIAGTAQISGNTIYF.

This clone is deemed medium-sized. The V and J genes are TRBV10-3 and TRBJ2-7; the match to TRBD1 covers 7 bases. J was trimmed by 2 bases and V by 0 bases; bases with no gene match: 10. There are 17 residues in the CDR3. Germline CDR1 reads ENHRY; CDR2 reads SYGVKD. The CDR3 DNA sequence: TGTGCCATCAGTGAGTCCGCACAGGGGCTTTATACCTACGAGCAGTACTTC. This codes for CAISESAQGLYTYEQYF.

The DNA of the CDR3 is TGTGCCATCAGCAGAGGCTCTAACTATGGCTACACCTTC. This gives the protein CAISRGSNYGYTF. The J gene is TRBJ1-2, the V gene TRBV10-3, with no clear D. CDR3 length equals 13 residues. The V gene lost 6 bases and the J gene lost 0 bases, with 8 bases spanning the gap. Germline-derived CDR1 and CDR2 are ENHRY and SYGVKD.

This chain links TRBV10-3 with TRBJ2-7; tentative D call: TRBD2 (6 bases). Germline CDR1 is ENHRY and CDR2 is SYGVKD. The CDR3 totals 14 residues. Between the trimmed V and J ends, which lost 3 bases and 3 bases, there was a span of 12 bases. The CDR3 nucleotides are TGTGCCATCAGTGATACTAGCAGTTACTACGAGCAGTACTTC. Translated, it gives CAISDTSSYYEQYF.

Here the CDR3 reads CAISGAGTSGRNEQFF. The DNA for the CDR3 is TGTGCCATCAGCGGAGCCGGGACTAGCGGGAGGAATGAGCAGTTCTTC. The rearrangement links TRBV10-3 to TRBJ2-1; TRBD2 matches at 15 bases. The CDR3 spans 16 residues. Unmatched junction bases numbered 7, after V lost 6 bases and J lost 7 bases. The germline gives CDR1 ENHRY, CDR2 SYGVKD.